The 3 T cell receptor beta chains presented below share a single source sample, sequenced in a study of blood T cell repertoires in COVID-19. Some clones are missing from TCRdb's copy, which holds only in-frame ones; the method was immunoSEQ multiplex PCR. Among some 190,000 clones listed, more than 70% were seen once. Sequenced sample: PBMCs or T cells enriched from blood (not recorded which). These receptors came from a man aged 40-55 years with acute COVID-19.

The chain is built from TRBV6-4 and TRBJ1-5; D is perhaps TRBD1 (5 bases). The CDR3 has 15 amino acids. CDR1 MRHNA and CDR2 SNTAGT come from the germline V gene. V was shortened by 3 bases and J by 4 bases, with 13 bases between the two germline ends. CDR3 loop: CASSEGGAGNQPQHF. The CDR3 DNA follows: TGTGCCAGCAGTGAAGGCGGGGCGGGGAATCAGCCCCAGCATTTT.

The chain has TRBV27 and TRBJ1-1, with 9 bases matching TRBD1. There are 17 residues in the CDR3. The trim removed 3 bases at V and 10 bases at J, leaving 18 bases unmatched. From germline, CDR1 is MNHEY and CDR2 SMNVEV (reference sequence). The CDR3 sequence: CASSFLVRDRGFHPAFF. The CDR3 nucleotides read TGTGCCAGCAGTTTTTTGGTAAGAGACAGGGGGTTCCACCCAGCTTTCTTT.

The chain is built from TRBV19 and TRBJ1-2, with 9 positions matching TRBD1. This CDR3 is 14 amino acids long. Germline CDR1 and CDR2: LNHDA and SQIVND (reference sequence). Germline trimming cut 6 bases from V and 2 bases from J; bases unmatched to any gene: 4. CDR3 residues: CASSWDRENYGYTF. CDR3 DNA: TGTGCCAGTAGCTGGGACAGGGAAAACTATGGCTACACCTTC.